The present entry profiles one T cell receptor (beta chain) with its context. Its antigen is unknown. The entry originates in a study of beta chain features in type 1 diabetes. Study-wide results and caveats: All four CD4+ subsets of Type 1 diabetes patients contained TCRB CDR3s that were moderately but significantly shorter.

Investigators reverse transcribed all isolated RNA, so they sequenced expressed TCRB transcripts. Naive, central memory and regulatory T cell samples averaged roughly 3.6 million immunoSEQ reads each. TCRdb's table, derived via immunoSEQ multiplex PCR, lists solely in-frame clones and lacks some. The table has 600,000 to 700,000 clones, 9.5% to 15% seen once. The CDR3 is made up of 18 amino acids. The V end lost 0 bases, the J end lost 10 bases, and 27 bases lay between the germline ends. Germline CDR1 and CDR2: LGHNA and YSLEER. Material for sequencing was naive CD4+ T cells from blood. This sequence was found in a man younger than 45 with type 1 diabetes. The rearrangement links TRBV4-3 to TRBJ1-1; D is undetermined. The CDR3 loop is CASSQEKGLSYPTVAAFF. CDR3 DNA sequence: TGCGCCAGCAGCCAAGAAAAAGGACTTTCTTACCCTACGGTGGCAGCTTTCTTT.